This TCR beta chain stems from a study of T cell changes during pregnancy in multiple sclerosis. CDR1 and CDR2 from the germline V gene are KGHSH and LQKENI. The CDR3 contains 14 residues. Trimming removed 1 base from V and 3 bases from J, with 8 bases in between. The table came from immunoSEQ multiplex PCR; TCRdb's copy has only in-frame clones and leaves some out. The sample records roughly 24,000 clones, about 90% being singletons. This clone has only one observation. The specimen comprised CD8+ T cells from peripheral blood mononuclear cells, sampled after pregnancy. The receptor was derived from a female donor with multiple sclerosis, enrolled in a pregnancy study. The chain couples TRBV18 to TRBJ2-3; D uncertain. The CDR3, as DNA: TGTGCCAGCTCACCACGCCTAGAGACAGATACGCAGTATTTT. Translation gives CASSPRLETDTQYF.